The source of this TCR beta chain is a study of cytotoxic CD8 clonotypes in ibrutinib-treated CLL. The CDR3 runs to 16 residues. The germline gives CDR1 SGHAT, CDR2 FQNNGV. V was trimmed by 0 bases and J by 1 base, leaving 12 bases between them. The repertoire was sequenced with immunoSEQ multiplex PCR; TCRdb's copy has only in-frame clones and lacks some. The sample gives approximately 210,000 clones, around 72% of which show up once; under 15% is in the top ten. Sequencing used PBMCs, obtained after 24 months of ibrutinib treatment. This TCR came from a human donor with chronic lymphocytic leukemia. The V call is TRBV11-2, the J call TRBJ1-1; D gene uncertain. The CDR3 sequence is CASSLEGWRTNTEAFF. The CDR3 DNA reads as TGTGCCAGCAGCTTAGAGGGGTGGCGGACGAACACTGAAGCTTTCTTT.